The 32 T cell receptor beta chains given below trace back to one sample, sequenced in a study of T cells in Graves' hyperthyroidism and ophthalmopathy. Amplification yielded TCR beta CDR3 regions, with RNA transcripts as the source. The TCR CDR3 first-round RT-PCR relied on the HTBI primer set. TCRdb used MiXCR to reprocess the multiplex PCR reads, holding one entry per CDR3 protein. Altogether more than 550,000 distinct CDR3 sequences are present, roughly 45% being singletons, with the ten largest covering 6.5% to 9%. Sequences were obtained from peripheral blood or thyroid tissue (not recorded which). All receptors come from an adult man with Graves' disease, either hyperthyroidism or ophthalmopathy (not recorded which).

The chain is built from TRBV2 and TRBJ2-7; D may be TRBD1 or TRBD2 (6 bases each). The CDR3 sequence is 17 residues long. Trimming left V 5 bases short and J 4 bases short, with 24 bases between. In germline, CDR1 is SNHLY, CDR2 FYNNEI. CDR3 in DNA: TGTGCCAGCAGTTTAGGGGGGCATGGCAGAGTCCTATACGAGCAGTACTTC. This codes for CASSLGGHGRVLYEQYF.

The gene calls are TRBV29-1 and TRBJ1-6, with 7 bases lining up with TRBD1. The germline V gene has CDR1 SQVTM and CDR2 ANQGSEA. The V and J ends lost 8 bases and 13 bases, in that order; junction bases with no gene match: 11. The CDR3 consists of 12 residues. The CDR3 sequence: CSSEGQYWPLHF. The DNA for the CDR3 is TGCAGCAGCGAGGGACAGTACTGGCCCCTCCACTTT.

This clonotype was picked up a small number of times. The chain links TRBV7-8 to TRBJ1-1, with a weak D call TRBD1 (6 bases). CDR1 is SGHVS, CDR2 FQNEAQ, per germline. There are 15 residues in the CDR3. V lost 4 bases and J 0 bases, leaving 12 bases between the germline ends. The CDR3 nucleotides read TGTGCCAGCAGCTCTCGACAGGCCATGAACACTGAAGCTTTCTTT. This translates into CASSSRQAMNTEAFF.

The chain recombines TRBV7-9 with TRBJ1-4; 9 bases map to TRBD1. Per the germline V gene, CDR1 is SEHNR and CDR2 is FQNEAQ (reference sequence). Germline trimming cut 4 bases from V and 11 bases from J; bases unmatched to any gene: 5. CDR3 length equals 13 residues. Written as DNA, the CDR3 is TGTGCCAGCAGCTCGTTAGACAGGGGGAAACTGTTTTTT. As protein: CASSSLDRGKLFF.

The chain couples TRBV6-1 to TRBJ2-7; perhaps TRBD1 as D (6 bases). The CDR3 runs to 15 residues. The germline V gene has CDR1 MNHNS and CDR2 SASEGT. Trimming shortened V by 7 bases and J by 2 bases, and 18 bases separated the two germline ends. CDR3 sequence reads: CASIVQDSATYEQYF. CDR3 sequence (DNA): TGTGCCAGCATTGTCCAGGACAGCGCTACCTACGAGCAGTACTTC.

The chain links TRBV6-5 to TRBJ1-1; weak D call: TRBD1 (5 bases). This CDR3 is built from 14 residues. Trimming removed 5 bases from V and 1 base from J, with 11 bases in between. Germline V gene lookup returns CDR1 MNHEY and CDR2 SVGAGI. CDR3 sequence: CASSMITGNTEAFF. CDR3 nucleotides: TGTGCCAGCAGTATGATTACAGGGAACACTGAAGCTTTCTTT.

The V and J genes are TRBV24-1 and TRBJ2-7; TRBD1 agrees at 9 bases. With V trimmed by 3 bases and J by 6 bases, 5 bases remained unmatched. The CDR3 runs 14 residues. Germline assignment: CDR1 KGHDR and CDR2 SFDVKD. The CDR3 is CATSDATGGSEQYF. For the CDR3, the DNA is TGTGCCACCAGTGATGCGACAGGGGGAAGCGAGCAGTACTTC.

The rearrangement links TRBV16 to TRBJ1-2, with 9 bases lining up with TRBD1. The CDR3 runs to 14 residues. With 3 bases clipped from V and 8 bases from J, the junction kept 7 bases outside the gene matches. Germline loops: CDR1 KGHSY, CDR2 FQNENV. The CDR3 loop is CASSQDRGSEGYTF. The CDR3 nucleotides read TGTGCCAGCAGCCAGGACAGGGGATCGGAAGGCTACACCTTC.

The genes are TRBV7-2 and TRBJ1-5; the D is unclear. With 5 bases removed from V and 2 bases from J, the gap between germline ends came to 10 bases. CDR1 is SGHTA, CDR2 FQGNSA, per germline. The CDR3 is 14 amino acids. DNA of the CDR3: TGTGCCAGCAGCCCCGGGATCGGCAATCAGCCCCAGCATTTT. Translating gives CASSPGIGNQPQHF.

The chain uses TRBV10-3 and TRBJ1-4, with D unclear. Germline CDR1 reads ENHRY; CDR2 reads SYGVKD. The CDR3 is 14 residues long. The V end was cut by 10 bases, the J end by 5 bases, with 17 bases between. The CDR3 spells CATRNQMENEKLFF. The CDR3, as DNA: TGTGCCACCCGAAACCAGATGGAAAATGAAAAACTGTTTTTT.

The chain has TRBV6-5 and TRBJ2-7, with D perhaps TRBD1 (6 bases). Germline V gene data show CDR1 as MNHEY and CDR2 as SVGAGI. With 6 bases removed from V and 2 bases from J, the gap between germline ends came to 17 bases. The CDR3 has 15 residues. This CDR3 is CASSPSRGITYEQYF. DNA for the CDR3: TGTGCCAGCAGCCCTTCAAGGGGGATAACCTACGAGCAGTACTTC.

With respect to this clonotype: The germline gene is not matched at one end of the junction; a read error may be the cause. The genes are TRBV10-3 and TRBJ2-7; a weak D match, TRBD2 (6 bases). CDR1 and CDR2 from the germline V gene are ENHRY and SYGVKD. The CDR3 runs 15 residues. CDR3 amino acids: CASSYGAGQRYEQYF. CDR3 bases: TGTGCCAGCAGTTACGGGGCGGGGCAGCGTTACGAGCAGTACTTC.

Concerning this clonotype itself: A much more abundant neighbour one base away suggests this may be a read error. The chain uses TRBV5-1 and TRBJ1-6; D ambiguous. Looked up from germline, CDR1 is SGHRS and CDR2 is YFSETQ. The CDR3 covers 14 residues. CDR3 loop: CATSQTQDNSPLHF. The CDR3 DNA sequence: TGCGCCACCAGCCAGACGCAGGATAATTCACCCCTCCACTTT.

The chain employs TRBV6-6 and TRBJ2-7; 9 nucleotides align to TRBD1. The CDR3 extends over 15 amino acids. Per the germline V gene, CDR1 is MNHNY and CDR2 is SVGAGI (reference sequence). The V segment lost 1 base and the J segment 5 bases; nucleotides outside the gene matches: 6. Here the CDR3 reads CASSYFGTGLDEQYF. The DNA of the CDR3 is TGTGCCAGCAGTTACTTTGGGACAGGGCTGGACGAGCAGTACTTC.

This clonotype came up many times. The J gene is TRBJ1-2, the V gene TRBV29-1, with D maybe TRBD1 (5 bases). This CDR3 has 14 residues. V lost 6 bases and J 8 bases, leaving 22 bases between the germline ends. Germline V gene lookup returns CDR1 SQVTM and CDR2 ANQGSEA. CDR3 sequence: CSVLLGGDASGYTF. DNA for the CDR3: TGCAGCGTGCTCCTGGGAGGGGACGCCTCGGGCTACACCTTC.

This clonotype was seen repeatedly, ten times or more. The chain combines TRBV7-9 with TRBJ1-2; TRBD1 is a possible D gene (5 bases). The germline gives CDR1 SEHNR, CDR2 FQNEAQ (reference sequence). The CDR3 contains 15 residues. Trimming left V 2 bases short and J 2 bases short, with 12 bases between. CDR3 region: CASSLSTETNYGYTF. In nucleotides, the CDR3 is TGTGCCAGCAGCTTATCGACAGAGACAAACTATGGCTACACCTTC.

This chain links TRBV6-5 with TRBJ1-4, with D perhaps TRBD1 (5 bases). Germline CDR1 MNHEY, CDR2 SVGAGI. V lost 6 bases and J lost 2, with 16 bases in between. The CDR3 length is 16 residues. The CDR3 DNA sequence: TGTGCCAGCAGGAGGGAGCATGGGGCCACTAATGAAAAACTGTTTTTT. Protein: CASRREHGATNEKLFF.

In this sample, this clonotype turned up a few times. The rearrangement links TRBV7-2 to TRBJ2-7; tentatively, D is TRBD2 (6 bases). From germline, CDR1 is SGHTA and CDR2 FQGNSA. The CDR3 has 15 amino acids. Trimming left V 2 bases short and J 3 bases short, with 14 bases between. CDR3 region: CASSLLGLAIYEQYF. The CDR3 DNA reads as TGTGCCAGCAGCTTATTGGGGCTAGCGATCTACGAGCAGTACTTC.

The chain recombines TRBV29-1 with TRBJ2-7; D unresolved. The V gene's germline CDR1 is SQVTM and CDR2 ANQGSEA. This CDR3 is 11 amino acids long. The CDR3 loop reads CRRIASYEQYF. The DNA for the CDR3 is TGCAGACGGATAGCCTCCTACGAGCAGTACTTC.

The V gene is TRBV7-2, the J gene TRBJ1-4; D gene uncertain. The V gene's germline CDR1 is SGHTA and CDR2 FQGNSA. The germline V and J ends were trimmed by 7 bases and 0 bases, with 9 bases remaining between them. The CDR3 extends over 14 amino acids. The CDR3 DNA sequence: TGTGCCAGCATGTCCCAGGCAACTAATGAAAAACTGTTTTTT. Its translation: CASMSQATNEKLFF.

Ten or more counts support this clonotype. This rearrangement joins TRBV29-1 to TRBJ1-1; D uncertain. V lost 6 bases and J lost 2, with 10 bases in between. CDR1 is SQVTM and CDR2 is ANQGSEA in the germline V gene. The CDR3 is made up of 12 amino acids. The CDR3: CSVDGLNTEAFF. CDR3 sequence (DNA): TGCAGCGTCGACGGCCTAAACACTGAAGCTTTCTTT.

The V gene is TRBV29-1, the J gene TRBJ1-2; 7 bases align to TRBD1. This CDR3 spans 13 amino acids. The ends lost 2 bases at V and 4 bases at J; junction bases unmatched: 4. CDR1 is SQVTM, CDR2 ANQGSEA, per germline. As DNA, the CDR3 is TGCAGCGTTGAATCGACAGGGCCCTATGGCTACACCTTC. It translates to CSVESTGPYGYTF.

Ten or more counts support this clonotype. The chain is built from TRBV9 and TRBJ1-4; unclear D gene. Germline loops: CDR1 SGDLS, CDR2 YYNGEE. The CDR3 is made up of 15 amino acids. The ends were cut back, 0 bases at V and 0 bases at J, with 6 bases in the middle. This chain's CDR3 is CASSVGGATNEKLFF. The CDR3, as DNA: TGTGCCAGCAGCGTAGGTGGGGCAACTAATGAAAAACTGTTTTTT.

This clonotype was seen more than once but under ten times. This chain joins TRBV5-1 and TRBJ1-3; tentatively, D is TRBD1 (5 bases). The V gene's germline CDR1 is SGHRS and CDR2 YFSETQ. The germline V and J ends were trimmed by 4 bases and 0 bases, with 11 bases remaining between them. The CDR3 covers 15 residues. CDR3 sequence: CASSVDGHSGNTIYF. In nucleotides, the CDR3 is TGCGCCAGCAGCGTCGACGGACACTCTGGAAACACCATATATTTT.

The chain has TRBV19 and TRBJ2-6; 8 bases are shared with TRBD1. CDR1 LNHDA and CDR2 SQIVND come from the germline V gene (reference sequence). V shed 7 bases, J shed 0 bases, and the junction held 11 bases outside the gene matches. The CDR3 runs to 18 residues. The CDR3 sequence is CASTGARGRNSGANVLTF. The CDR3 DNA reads TGTGCCAGTACAGGGGCCAGGGGGCGGAACTCTGGGGCCAACGTCCTGACTTTC.

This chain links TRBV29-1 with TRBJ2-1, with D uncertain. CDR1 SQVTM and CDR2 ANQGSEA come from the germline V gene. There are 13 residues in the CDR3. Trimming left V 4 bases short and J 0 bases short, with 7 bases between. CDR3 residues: CSVAVSSYNEQFF. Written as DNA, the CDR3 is TGCAGCGTTGCAGTAAGCTCCTACAATGAGCAGTTCTTC.

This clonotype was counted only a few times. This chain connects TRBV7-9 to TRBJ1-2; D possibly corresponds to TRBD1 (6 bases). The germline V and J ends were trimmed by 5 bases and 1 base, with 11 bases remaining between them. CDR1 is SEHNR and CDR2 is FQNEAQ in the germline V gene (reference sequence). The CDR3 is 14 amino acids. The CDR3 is CASSIDRINYGYTF. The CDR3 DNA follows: TGTGCCAGCAGCATCGACAGGATTAACTATGGCTACACCTTC.

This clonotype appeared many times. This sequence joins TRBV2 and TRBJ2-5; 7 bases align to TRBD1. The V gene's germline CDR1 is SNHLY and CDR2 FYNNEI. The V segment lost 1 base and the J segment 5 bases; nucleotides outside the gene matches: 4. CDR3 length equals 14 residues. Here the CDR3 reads CASSEEGGEETQYF. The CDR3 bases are TGTGCCAGCAGTGAAGAAGGGGGCGAGGAGACCCAGTACTTC.

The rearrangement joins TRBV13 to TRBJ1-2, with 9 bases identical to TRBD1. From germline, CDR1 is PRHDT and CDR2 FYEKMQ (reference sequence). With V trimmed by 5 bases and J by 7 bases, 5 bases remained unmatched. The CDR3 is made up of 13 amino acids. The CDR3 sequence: CASSADRGGGYTF. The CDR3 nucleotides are TGTGCCAGCAGCGCGGACAGGGGCGGTGGCTACACCTTC.

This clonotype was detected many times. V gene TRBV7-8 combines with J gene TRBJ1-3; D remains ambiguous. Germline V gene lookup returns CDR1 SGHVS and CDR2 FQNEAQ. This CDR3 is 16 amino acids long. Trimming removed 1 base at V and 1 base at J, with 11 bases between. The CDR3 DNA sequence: TGTGCCAGCAGCTTAGAACCAGGTGGATCTGGAAACACCATATATTTT. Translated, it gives CASSLEPGGSGNTIYF.

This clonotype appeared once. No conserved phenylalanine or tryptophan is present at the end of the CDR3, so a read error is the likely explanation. CDR3 in amino acids: CASSESSPLHL. CDR3 nucleotide sequence: TGTGCCAGCAGCGAAAGTTCACCCCTCCACCTT. The chain employs TRBV7-9 and TRBJ1-6; D ambiguous. This CDR3 has 11 residues. Trimming pared 5 bases from V and 9 bases from J, leaving 5 bases between. The V gene's germline CDR1 is SEHNR and CDR2 FQNEAQ (reference sequence).

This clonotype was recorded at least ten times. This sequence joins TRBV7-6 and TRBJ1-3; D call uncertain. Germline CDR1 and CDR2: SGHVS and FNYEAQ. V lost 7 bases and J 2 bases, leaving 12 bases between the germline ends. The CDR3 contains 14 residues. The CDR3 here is CASTTLPAGNTIYF. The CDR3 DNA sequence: TGTGCCAGCACCACCTTGCCGGCTGGAAACACCATATATTTT.